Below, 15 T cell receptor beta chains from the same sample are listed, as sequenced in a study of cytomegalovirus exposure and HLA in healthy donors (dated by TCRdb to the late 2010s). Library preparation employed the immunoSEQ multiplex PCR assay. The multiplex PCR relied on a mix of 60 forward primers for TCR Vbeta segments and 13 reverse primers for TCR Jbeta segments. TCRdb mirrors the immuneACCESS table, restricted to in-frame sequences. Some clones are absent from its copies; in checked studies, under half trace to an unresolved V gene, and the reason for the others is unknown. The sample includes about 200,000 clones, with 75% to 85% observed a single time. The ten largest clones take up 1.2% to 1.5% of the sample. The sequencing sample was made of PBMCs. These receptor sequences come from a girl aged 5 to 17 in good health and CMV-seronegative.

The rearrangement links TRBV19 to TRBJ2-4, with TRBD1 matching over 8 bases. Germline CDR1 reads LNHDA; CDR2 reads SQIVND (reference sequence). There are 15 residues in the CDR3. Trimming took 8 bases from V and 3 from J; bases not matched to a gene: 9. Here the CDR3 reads CASATGTGFKNIQYF. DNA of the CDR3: TGTGCCAGTGCTACCGGGACAGGCTTCAAAAACATTCAGTACTTC.

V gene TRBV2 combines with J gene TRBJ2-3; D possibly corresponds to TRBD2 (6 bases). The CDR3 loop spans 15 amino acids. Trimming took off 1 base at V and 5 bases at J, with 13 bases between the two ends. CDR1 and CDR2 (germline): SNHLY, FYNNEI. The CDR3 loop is CASSEGLGTRDTQYF. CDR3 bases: TGTGCCAGCAGTGAAGGACTAGGCACCCGAGATACGCAGTATTTT.

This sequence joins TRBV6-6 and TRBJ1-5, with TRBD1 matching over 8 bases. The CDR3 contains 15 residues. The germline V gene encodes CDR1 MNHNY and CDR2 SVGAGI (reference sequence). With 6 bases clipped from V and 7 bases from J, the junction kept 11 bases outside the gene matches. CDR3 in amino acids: CASRAPGTGLQPQHF. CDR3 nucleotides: TGTGCCAGCAGGGCCCCAGGGACAGGCTTACAGCCCCAGCATTTT.

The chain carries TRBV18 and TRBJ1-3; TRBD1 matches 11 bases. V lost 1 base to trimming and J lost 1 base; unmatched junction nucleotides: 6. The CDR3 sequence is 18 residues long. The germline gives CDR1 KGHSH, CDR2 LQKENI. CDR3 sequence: CASSPRTGGVGSGNTIYF. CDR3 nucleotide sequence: TGTGCCAGCTCACCACGGACAGGGGGCGTAGGTTCTGGAAACACCATATATTTT.

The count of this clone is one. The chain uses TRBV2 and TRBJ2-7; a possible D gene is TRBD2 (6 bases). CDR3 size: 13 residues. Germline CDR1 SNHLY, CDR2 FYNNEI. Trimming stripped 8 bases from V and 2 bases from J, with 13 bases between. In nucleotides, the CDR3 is TGTGCCAGCCGGGACTCCCTTACCTACGAGCAGTACTTC. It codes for CASRDSLTYEQYF.

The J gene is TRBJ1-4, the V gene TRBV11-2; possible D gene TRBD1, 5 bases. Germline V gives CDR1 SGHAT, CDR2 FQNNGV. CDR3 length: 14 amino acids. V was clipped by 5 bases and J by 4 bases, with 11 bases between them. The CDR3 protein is CASSGGVRNEKLFF. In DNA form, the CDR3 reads TGTGCCAGCAGCGGAGGGGTTCGTAATGAAAAACTGTTTTTT.

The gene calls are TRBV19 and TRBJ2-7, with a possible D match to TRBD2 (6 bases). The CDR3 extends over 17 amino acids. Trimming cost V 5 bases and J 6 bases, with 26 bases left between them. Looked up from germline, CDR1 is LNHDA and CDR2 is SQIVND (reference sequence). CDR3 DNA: TGTGCCAGTAGTTTCTCCTCCGGGACTGGACGTCCATCCGAGCAGTACTTC. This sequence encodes CASSFSSGTGRPSEQYF.

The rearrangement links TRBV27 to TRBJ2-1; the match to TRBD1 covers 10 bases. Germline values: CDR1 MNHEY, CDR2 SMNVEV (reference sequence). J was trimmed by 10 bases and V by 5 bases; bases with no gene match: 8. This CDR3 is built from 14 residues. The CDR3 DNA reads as TGTGCCAGCAGTCAACCGACAGGGGGCAGGGAGCAGTTCTTC. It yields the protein CASSQPTGGREQFF.

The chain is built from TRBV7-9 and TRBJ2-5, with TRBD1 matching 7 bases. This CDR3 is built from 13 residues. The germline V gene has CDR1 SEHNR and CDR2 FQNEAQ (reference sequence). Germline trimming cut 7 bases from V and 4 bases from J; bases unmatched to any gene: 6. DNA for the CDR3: TGTGCCAGCAACTCCAGGACAGGAGAGACCCAGTACTTC. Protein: CASNSRTGETQYF.

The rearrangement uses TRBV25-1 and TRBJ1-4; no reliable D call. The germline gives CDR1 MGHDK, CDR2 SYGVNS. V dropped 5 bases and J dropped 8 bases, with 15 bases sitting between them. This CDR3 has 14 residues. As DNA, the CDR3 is TGTGCCAGCAGTCAGATTAATGCGGGGGAAAAACTGTTTTTT. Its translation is CASSQINAGEKLFF.

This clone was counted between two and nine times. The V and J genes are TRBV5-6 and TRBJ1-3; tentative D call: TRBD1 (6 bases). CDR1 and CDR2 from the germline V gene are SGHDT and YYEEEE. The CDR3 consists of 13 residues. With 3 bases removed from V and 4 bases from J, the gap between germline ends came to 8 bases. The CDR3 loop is CASSYRAGNTIYF. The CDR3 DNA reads TGTGCCAGCAGCTACAGGGCCGGAAACACCATATATTTT.

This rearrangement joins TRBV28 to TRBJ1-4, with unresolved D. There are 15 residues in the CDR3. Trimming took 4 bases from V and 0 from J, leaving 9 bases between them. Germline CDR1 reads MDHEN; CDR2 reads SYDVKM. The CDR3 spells CASSSFPATNEKLFF. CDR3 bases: TGTGCCAGCAGTTCTTTTCCCGCAACTAATGAAAAACTGTTTTTT.

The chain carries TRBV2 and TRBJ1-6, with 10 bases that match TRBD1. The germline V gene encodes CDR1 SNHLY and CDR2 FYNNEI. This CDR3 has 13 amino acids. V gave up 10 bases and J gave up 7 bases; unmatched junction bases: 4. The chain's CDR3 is CATRDRGNSPLHF. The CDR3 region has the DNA TGTGCCACTAGGGACAGGGGAAATTCACCCCTCCACTTT.

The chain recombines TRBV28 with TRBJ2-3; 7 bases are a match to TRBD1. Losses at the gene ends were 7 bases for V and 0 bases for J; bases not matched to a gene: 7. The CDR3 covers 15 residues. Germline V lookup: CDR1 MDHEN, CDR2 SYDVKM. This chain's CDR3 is CASTWTGTSTDTQYF. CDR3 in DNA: TGTGCCAGCACATGGACAGGTACTAGCACAGATACGCAGTATTTT.

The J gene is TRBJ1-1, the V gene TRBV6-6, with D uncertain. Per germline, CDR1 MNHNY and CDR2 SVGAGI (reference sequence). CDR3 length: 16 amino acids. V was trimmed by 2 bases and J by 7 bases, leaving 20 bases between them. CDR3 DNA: TGTGCCAGCAGTTACCGGTTTGGCAGGAATGTTGGTGAAGCTTTCTTT. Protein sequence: CASSYRFGRNVGEAFF.